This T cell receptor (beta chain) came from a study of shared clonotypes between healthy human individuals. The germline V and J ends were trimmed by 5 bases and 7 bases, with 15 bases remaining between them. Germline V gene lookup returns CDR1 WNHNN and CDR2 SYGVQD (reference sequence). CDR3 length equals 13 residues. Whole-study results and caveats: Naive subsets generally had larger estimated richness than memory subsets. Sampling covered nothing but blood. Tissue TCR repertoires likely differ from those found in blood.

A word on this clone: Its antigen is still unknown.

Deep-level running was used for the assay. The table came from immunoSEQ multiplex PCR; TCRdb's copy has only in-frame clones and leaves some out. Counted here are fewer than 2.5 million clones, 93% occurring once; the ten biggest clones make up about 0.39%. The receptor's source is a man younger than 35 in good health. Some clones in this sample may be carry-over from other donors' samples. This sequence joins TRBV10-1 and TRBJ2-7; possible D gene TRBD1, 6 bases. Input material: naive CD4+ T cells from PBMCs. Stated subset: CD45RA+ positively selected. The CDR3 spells CASSIRPGTEQYF. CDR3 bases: TGCGCCAGCAGTATAAGGCCGGGGACAGAGCAGTACTTC.